This TCR beta chain is from a study of T cell responses to AZD1222 COVID-19 vaccine. CDR1 and CDR2 from the germline V gene are SQVTM and ANQGSEA. V shed 1 base and J shed 2 bases, with 16 bases lying between them. CDR3 length: 16 residues. Profiling relied on immunoSEQ multiplex PCR, and the TCRdb table lists in-frame clones only, not all of them. The sample has 100,000 to 150,000 clones, around 93% seen once. This sequence joins TRBV29-1 and TRBJ2-3, with D perhaps matching TRBD2 (5 bases). The clonotype comes from an adult in good health. The sequenced sample was peripheral blood, obtained on day 0 of AZD1222 vaccination. CDR3 nucleotide sequence: TGCAGCGTTGAAGGCGGGCCGCTTATAGACACAGATACGCAGTATTTT. Protein product: CSVEGGPLIDTDTQYF.